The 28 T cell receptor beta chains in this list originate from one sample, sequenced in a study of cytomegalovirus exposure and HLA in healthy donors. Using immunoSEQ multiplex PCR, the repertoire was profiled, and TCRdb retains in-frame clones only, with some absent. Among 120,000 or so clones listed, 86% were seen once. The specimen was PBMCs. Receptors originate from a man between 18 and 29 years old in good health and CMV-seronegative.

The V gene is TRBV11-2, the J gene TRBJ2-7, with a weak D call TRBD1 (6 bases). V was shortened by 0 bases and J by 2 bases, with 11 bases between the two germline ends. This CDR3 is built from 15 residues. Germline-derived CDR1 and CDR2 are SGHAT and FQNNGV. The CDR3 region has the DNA TGTGCCAGCAGCTTAGACCAACGACAGGCCTACGAGCAGTACTTC. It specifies CASSLDQRQAYEQYF.

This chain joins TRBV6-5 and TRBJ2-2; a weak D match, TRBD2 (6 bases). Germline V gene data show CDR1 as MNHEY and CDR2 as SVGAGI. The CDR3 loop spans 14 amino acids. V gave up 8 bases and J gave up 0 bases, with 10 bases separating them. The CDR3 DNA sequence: TGTGCCAGCGGGCGGGGCTCGAACACCGGGGAGCTGTTTTTT. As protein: CASGRGSNTGELFF.

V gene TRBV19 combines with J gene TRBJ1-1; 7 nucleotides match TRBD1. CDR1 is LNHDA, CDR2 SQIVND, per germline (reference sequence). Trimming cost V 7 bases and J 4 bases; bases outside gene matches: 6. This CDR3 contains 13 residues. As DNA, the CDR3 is TGTGCCAGTAAGAGCAGGGGGGCCACTGAAGCTTTCTTT. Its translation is CASKSRGATEAFF.

The CDR3 DNA is TGTGCCAGCAGCGTGGATCGGGAGGGGCTCTCTGGAAACACCATATATTTT. As protein: CASSVDREGLSGNTIYF. This rearrangement joins TRBV9 to TRBJ1-3, with D perhaps TRBD1 (5 bases). V was pared by 2 bases and J by 0 bases, with 15 bases between. Germline CDR1 reads SGDLS; CDR2 reads YYNGEE. This CDR3 spans 17 amino acids. Filled out from reference TRBV9 and TRBJ1-3, the complete variable domain reads DSGVTQTPKHLITATGQRVTLRCSPRSGDLSVYWYQQSLDQGLQFLIQYYNGEERAKGNILERFSAQQFPDLHSELNLSSLELGDSALYFCASSVDREGLSGNTIYFGEGSWLTVV.

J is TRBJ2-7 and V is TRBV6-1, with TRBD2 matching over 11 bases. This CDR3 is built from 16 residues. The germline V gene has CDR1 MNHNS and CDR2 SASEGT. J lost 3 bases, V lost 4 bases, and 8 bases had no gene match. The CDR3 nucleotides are TGTGCCAGCAGTGGCCCGGGGACTAGCGGCATCTACGAGCAGTACTTC. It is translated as CASSGPGTSGIYEQYF.

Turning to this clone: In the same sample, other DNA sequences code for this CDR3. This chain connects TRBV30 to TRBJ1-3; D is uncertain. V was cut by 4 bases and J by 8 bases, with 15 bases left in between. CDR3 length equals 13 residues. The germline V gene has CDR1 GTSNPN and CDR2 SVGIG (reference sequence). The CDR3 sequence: CAWKSMVVDTIYF. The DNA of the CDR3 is TGTGCCTGGAAGAGTATGGTGGTGGACACCATATATTTT.

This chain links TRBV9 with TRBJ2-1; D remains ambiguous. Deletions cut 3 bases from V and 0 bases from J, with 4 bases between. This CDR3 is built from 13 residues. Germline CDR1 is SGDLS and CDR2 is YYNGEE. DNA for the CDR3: TGTGCCAGCAGCGCGGGCTCCTACAATGAGCAGTTCTTC. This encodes CASSAGSYNEQFF.

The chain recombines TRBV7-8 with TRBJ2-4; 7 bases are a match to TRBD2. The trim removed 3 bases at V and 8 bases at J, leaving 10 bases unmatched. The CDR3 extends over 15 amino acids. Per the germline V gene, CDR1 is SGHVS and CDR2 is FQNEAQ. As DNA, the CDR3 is TGTGCCAGCAGCTTTGGGGGGGGGACCGGGGACATTCAGTACTTC. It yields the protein CASSFGGGTGDIQYF.

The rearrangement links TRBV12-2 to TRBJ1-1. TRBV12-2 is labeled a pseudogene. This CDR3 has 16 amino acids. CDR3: CASRLALPPGNTEAFF. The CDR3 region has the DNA TGTGCAAGTCGCTTAGCGCTACCCCCGGGGAACACTGAAGCTTTCTTT.

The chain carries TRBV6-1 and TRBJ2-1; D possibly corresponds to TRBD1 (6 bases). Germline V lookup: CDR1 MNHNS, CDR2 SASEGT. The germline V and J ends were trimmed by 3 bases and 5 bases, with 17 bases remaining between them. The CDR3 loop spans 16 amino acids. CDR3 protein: CASSDTLRQENNEQFF. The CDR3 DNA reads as TGTGCCAGCAGTGACACCCTAAGACAGGAAAACAATGAGCAGTTCTTC.

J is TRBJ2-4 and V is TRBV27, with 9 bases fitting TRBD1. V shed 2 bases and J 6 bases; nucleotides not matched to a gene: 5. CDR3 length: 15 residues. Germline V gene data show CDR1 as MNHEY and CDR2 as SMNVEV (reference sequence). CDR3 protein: CASSLLGQGANIQYF. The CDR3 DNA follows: TGTGCCAGCAGTTTACTGGGACAGGGCGCAAACATTCAGTACTTC.

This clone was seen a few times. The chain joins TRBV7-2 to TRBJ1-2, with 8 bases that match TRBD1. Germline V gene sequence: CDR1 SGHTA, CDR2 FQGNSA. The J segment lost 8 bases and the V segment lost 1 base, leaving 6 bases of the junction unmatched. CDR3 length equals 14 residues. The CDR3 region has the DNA TGTGCCAGCAGCTTAGTAAGGACAGGGTACGGCTACACCTTC. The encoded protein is CASSLVRTGYGYTF.

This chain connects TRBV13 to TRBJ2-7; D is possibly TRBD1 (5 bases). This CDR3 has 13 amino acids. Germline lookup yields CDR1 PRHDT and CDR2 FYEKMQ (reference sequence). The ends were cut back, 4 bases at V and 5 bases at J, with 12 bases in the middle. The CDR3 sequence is CASSWGRFNEQYF. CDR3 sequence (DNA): TGTGCCAGCAGCTGGGGCAGGTTCAACGAGCAGTACTTC. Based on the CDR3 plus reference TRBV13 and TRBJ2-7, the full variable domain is AAGVIQSPRHLIKEKRETATLKCYPIPRHDTVYWYQQGPGQDPQFLISFYEKMQSDKGSIPDRFSAQQFSDYHSELNMSSLELGDSALYFCASSWGRFNEQYFGPGTRLTVT.

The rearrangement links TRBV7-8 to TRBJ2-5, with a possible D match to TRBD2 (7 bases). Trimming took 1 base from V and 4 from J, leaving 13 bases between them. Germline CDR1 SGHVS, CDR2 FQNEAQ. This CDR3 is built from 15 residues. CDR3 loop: CASSLGGGGGETQYF. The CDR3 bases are TGTGCCAGCAGCTTAGGCGGGGGCGGGGGAGAGACCCAGTACTTC.

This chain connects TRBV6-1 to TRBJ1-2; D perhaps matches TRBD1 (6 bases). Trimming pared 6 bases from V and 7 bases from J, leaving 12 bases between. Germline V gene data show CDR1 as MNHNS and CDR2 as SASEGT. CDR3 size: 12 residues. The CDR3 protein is CASRGYRVGYTF. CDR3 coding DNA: TGTGCCAGCAGGGGATACAGGGTTGGCTACACCTTC.

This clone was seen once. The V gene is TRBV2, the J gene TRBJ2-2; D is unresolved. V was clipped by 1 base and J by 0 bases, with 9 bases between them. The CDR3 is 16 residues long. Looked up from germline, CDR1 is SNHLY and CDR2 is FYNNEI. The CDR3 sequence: CASSEGLRANTGELFF. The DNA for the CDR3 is TGTGCCAGCAGTGAAGGTCTGCGCGCGAACACCGGGGAGCTGTTTTTT.

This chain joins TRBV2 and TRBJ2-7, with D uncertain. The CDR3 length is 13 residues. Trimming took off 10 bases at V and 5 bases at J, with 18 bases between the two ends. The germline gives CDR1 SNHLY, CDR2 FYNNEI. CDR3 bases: TGTGCCACTTGCGAGGTTCTGTTGAACGAGCAGTACTTC. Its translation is CATCEVLLNEQYF.

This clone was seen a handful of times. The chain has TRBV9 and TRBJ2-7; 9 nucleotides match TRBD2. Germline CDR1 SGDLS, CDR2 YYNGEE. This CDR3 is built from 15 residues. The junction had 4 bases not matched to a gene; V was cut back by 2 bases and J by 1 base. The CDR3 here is CASSVSSGGSYEQYF. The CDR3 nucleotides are TGTGCCAGCAGCGTTAGTAGCGGGGGTTCCTACGAGCAGTACTTC.

CDR3 nucleotides: TGCAGCGTTGGACAGTCGGCCTACGAGCAGTACTTC. It specifies CSVGQSAYEQYF. V is TRBV29-1 and J is TRBJ2-7, with D tentatively TRBD1 (5 bases). CDR3 length: 12 amino acids. The V gene lost 4 bases and the J gene lost 2 bases, with 9 bases spanning the gap. Germline V gene sequence: CDR1 SQVTM, CDR2 ANQGSEA.

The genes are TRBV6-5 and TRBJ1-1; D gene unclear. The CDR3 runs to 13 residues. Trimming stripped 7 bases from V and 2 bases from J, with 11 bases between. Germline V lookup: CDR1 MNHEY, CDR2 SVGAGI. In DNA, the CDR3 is TGTGCCAGCAAGCGGGGAAAAAACACTGAAGCTTTCTTT. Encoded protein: CASKRGKNTEAFF.

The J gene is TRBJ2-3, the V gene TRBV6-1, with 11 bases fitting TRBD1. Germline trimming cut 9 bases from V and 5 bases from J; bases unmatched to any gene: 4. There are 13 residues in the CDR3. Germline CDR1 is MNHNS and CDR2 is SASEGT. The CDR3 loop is CASGQGAVDTQYF. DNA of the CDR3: TGTGCCAGTGGACAGGGGGCGGTAGATACGCAGTATTTT.

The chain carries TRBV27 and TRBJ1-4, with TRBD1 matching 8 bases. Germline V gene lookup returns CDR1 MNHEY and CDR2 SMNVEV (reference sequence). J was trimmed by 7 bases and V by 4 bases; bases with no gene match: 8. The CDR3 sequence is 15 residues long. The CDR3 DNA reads TGTGCCAGCAGTTCGGACAGGGCTTATGGTGAAAAACTGTTTTTT. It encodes CASSSDRAYGEKLFF.

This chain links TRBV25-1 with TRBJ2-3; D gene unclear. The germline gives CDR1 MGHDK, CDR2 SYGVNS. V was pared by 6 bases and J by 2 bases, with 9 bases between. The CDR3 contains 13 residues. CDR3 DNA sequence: TGTGCCAGCAGCCCACATGACACAGATACGCAGTATTTT. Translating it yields CASSPHDTDTQYF.

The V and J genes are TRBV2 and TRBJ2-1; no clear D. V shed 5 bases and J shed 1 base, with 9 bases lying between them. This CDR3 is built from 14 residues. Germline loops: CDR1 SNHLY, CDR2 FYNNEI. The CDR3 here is CASSPDGSYNEQFF. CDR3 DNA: TGTGCCAGCAGTCCCGACGGGTCCTACAATGAGCAGTTCTTC.

CDR3 bases: TGTGCCATCAGGGGGACCGGGAGTCAGCCCCAGCATTTT. Encoded protein: CAIRGTGSQPQHF. The V and J genes are TRBV10-3 and TRBJ1-5; tentative D call: TRBD1 (5 bases). Trimming shortened V by 6 bases and J by 6 bases, and 12 bases separated the two germline ends. The CDR3 has 13 residues. The V gene's germline CDR1 is ENHRY and CDR2 SYGVKD.

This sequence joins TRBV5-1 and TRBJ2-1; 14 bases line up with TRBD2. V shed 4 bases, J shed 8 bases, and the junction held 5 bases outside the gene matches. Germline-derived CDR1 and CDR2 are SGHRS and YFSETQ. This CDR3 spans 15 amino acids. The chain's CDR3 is CASSLGGLAGDEQFF. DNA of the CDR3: TGCGCCAGCAGCCTAGGGGGACTAGCGGGGGATGAGCAGTTCTTC.

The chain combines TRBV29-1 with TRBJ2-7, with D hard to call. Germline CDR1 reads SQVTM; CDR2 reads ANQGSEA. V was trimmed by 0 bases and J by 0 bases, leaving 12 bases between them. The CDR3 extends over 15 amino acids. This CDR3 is CSVEDGRQSSYEQYF. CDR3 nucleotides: TGCAGCGTTGAAGATGGGCGCCAGAGCTCCTACGAGCAGTACTTC.

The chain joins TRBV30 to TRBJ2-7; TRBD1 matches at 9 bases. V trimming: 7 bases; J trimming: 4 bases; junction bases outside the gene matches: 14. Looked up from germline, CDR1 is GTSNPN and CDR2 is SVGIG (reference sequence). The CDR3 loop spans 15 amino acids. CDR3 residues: CASRPLDRGQYEQYF. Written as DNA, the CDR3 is TGTGCCTCACGTCCCCTGGACAGGGGTCAGTACGAGCAGTACTTC.